This TCR beta chain derives from a study of shared clonotypes between healthy human individuals. Study context: Per donor, CD8 memory used one plate, CD8 naive used two, CD4 memory used three and CD4 naive used three.

Only CD45RO-negative cells positively selected for CCR7 counted as naive CD8 cells, so terminally differentiated effector memory CD45RA+ cells were excluded. Recent vaccinations or acute infections were absent in the healthy HIV-negative adult donors. Assay used: immunoSEQ multiplex PCR; TCRdb lists only in-frame clones, some missing. The sample has under 1 million clones; roughly 92% are singletons. Note on this clone: Its antigen is still unknown.

Broader study findings: The represented genetic and exposure-history diversity was limited by the small number of donors. Incompleteness in sorted-subset sequencing, despite large depth, was shown by rarefaction.

Input material: naive CD8+ T cells sorted from blood. This clonotype originated in a man under 40 in good health.

CDR3 sequence: CASSYPYPGTPNTGELFF. The DNA for the CDR3 is TGTGCCAGTAGCTATCCGTACCCCGGGACACCTAACACCGGGGAGCTGTTTTTT. V usage is TRBV19 and J usage is TRBJ2-2; tentative D call: TRBD1 (6 bases). The germline V gene encodes CDR1 LNHDA and CDR2 SQIVND (reference sequence). CDR3 length: 18 amino acids. Deletions cut 6 bases from V and 2 bases from J, with 22 bases between.